The next 2 T cell receptor beta chains were all read from a single sample in a study of molecular identifiers for immune sequencing clone quantification. TCRdb re-derived calls from the PCR reads in MiXCR, one entry per CDR3 protein. The data show some 65,000 distinct CDR3 sequences, roughly 18% seen once. What was sequenced was naive CD8+ T cells from blood, with Jurkat cell RNA spiked in. Subset defined: FACS-sorted CD8+CD4-CCR7+CD45RA+ naive T cells. The receptors were gathered from a human donor in good health. Some libraries in this study had Jurkat cell RNA spiked in.

This clonotype was detected many times. The rearrangement links TRBV10-3 to TRBJ2-2, with D possibly being TRBD2 (5 bases). The germline gives CDR1 ENHRY, CDR2 SYGVKD. This CDR3 comprises 15 residues. Trimming shortened V by 3 bases and J by 3 bases, and 11 bases separated the two germline ends. CDR3 bases: TGTGCCATCAGTGATCCGGGGAGTTACACCGGGGAGCTGTTTTTT. Amino acids: CAISDPGSYTGELFF.

This chain connects TRBV27 to TRBJ2-7; 9 bases fit TRBD2. The CDR3 has 15 amino acids. From germline, CDR1 is MNHEY and CDR2 SMNVEV (reference sequence). Trimming took 3 bases from V and 3 from J; bases not matched to a gene: 6. CDR3 residues: CASSFFAGGYYEQYF. CDR3 DNA sequence: TGTGCCAGCAGTTTTTTTGCGGGAGGGTACTACGAGCAGTACTTC.